The 27 T cell receptor beta chains presented below share a single source sample, sequenced in a study of T and B cells in COVID-19 patients. Multiplex PCR with BIOMED2 TRB-A/B primer pools amplified TRB rearrangements. TCRdb called the multiplex PCR reads again in MiXCR, with one record for every CDR3 protein. The sample holds fewer than 6,000 distinct CDR3 sequences, less than 25% seen once. Blood genomic DNA input for TRB amplification was roughly 250-550 ng. The sample comprised blood. The source is a human donor with active COVID-19.

This chain links TRBV7-9 with TRBJ1-5; 7 bases agree with TRBD1. Germline trimming cut 6 bases from V and 0 bases from J; bases unmatched to any gene: 5. This CDR3 contains 15 residues. Germline V lookup: CDR1 SEHNR, CDR2 FQNEAQ (reference sequence). The DNA of the CDR3 is TGTGCCAGCAGTCCACAGGGGAGTAGCAATCAGCCCCAGCATTTT. It codes for CASSPQGSSNQPQHF. The whole variable domain, remainder taken from reference TRBV7-9 and TRBJ1-5, is DTGVSQNPRHKITKRGQNVTFRCDPISEHNRLYWYRQTLGQGPEFLTYFQNEAQLEKSRLLSDRFSAERPKGSFSTLEIQRTEQGDSAMYLCASSPQGSSNQPQHFGDGTRLSIL.

This clonotype came up many times. V usage is TRBV7-3 and J usage is TRBJ2-1; the D gene is possibly TRBD1 (5 bases). The germline V and J ends were trimmed by 0 bases and 8 bases, with 11 bases remaining between them. This CDR3 has 14 amino acids. Germline-derived CDR1 and CDR2 are SGHTA and FQGTGA. The CDR3 loop reads CASSLTPGLDEQFF. The CDR3, as DNA: TGTGCCAGCAGCTTAACACCAGGGCTCGATGAGCAGTTCTTC.

This clonotype is deemed medium-sized. V usage is TRBV6-2 or TRBV6-3 and J usage is TRBJ2-7; TRBD1 agrees at 10 bases. CDR1 and CDR2 from the germline V gene are MNHEY and SVGEGT. With 5 bases clipped from V and 5 bases from J, the junction kept 12 bases outside the gene matches. The CDR3 totals 16 residues. The CDR3: CASSKDRDRGWDEQYF. CDR3 in DNA: TGTGCCAGCAGTAAAGATCGGGACAGGGGCTGGGACGAGCAGTACTTC.

This sequence joins TRBV10-1 and TRBJ1-5; D unclear. The CDR3 covers 16 residues. Trimming removed 2 bases at V and 4 bases at J, with 15 bases between. The germline CDR1 and CDR2 sequences are WNHNN and SYGVQD (reference sequence). The CDR3 loop reads CASSEEVRGRNQPQHF. CDR3 bases: TGCGCCAGCAGTGAGGAGGTTCGAGGGAGGAATCAGCCCCAGCATTTT.

This clonotype has a single count. The CDR3 region is CASSQEGGQGIYEQYF. CDR3 coding DNA: TGTGCCAGCAGCCAAGAAGGCGGACAGGGCATCTACGAGCAGTACTTC. The J gene is TRBJ2-7, the V gene TRBV4-2; 8 bases map to TRBD1. Looked up from germline, CDR1 is LGHNA and CDR2 is YNFKEQ. The CDR3 is made up of 16 amino acids. V shed 0 bases, J shed 3 bases, and the junction held 7 bases outside the gene matches.

To note about this clonotype: Possible read error: a much larger clone is one base away. The CDR3 region is CASSSIDTEAFF. DNA for the CDR3: TGTGCCAGCAGCTCCATTGACACTGAAGCTTTCTTT. The V gene is TRBV7-3, the J gene TRBJ1-1; D is undetermined. The CDR3 contains 12 residues. Germline CDR1 is SGHTA and CDR2 is FQGTGA. The V end lost 4 bases, the J end lost 3 bases, and 6 bases lay between the germline ends.

The table lists this clonotype with many counts. The rearrangement joins TRBV7-9 to TRBJ2-7; D is unclear. The CDR3 has 15 residues. Germline V gene sequence: CDR1 SEHNR, CDR2 FQNEAQ (reference sequence). V was trimmed by 0 bases and J by 0 bases, leaving 9 bases between them. CDR3 in amino acids: CASSLADGFSYEQYF. CDR3 DNA sequence: TGTGCCAGCAGCTTAGCGGACGGTTTCTCCTACGAGCAGTACTTC.

This clonotype was counted a few times. The CDR3 sequence: CASSLGGGHQPQHF. The CDR3 nucleotides read TGTGCCAGCAGCTTAGGAGGAGGCCATCAGCCCCAGCATTTT. The V gene is TRBV11-1, the J gene TRBJ1-5; no clear D. V shed 1 base and J shed 5 bases, with 9 bases lying between them. The CDR3 consists of 14 residues. The germline CDR1 and CDR2 sequences are SGHAT and FQDESV (reference sequence).

This clonotype is medium-sized (0.01 to 0.1%). The rearrangement uses TRBV19 and TRBJ1-2; tentatively, D is TRBD1 (5 bases). Germline CDR1 LNHDA, CDR2 SQIVND (reference sequence). The germline V and J ends were trimmed by 10 bases and 5 bases, with 29 bases remaining between them. CDR3 length: 17 amino acids. CDR3 residues: CATCPDGASSSGYGYTF. In DNA form, the CDR3 reads TGTGCCACGTGTCCTGACGGGGCTTCTTCATCGGGTTATGGCTACACCTTC.

The chain joins TRBV7-9 to TRBJ2-7; 12 bases are a match to TRBD2. The CDR3 has 15 residues. Germline V CDR1 and CDR2: SEHNR, FQNEAQ (reference sequence). V trimming: 6 bases; J trimming: 5 bases; junction bases outside the gene matches: 8. CDR3 sequence: CASSKPTSGRHEQYF. CDR3 sequence (DNA): TGTGCCAGCAGTAAACCGACTAGCGGGAGACACGAGCAGTACTTC.

This clonotype is medium-sized (0.01 to 0.1%) in the sample. The chain has TRBV6-5 and TRBJ2-1; 14 bases match TRBD2. Germline CDR1 is MNHEY and CDR2 is SVGAGI. With 4 bases clipped from V and 0 bases from J, the junction kept 5 bases outside the gene matches. The CDR3 has 18 residues. Here the CDR3 reads CASSLGLAGVSSYNEQFF. DNA of the CDR3: TGTGCCAGCAGTTTGGGACTAGCGGGGGTCAGCTCCTACAATGAGCAGTTCTTC.

This clonotype was observed a handful of times. The V gene is TRBV4-2, the J gene TRBJ2-1; TRBD1 aligns across 9 bases. Per germline, CDR1 LGHNA and CDR2 YNFKEQ. The V and J ends lost 1 base and 0 bases, in that order; junction bases with no gene match: 4. This CDR3 comprises 17 residues. The CDR3 DNA follows: TGTGCCAGCAGCCAAGCTGCGGGACAGGGCTCCTACAATGAGCAGTTCTTC. It encodes CASSQAAGQGSYNEQFF.

By its share, this clonotype is medium-sized. The V call is TRBV6-2 or TRBV6-3, the J call TRBJ2-1, with D possibly TRBD2 on 5 matching bases. With 6 bases removed from V and 6 bases from J, the gap between germline ends came to 9 bases. This CDR3 comprises 12 residues. CDR1 is MNHEY and CDR2 is SVGEGT in the germline V gene. CDR3 sequence reads: CASRPSSNEQFF. The CDR3 DNA follows: TGTGCCAGCAGACCTAGCAGCAATGAGCAGTTCTTC.

Sample share makes this clonotype large. The rearrangement joins TRBV19 to TRBJ2-1; unclear D gene. Germline CDR1 reads LNHDA; CDR2 reads SQIVND (reference sequence). Trimming left V 5 bases short and J 5 bases short, with 13 bases between. The CDR3 spans 14 residues. The CDR3 here is CASSPQWANNEQFF. CDR3 DNA: TGTGCCAGTAGTCCACAGTGGGCAAACAATGAGCAGTTCTTC.

This clonotype is medium-sized. The chain joins TRBV6-5 to TRBJ1-1, with 12 bases identical to TRBD1. Germline CDR1 and CDR2: MNHEY and SVGAGI. V lost 3 bases, J lost 0 bases, and 5 bases stayed unmatched. There are 17 residues in the CDR3. Here the CDR3 reads CASSYTGTGGLNTEAFF. In nucleotides, the CDR3 is TGTGCCAGCAGTTATACTGGGACAGGGGGCCTGAACACTGAAGCTTTCTTT.

This clonotype was counted at least ten times. The chain is built from TRBV6-1 and TRBJ2-5, with D hard to call. Germline V CDR1 and CDR2: MNHNS, SASEGT. The V and J ends lost 2 bases and 5 bases respectively, with 3 bases between them. There are 11 residues in the CDR3. Here the CDR3 reads CASSEFETQYF. CDR3 sequence (DNA): TGTGCCAGCAGTGAATTTGAGACCCAGTACTTC.

This chain links TRBV18 with TRBJ2-2; the D gene is possibly TRBD1 (6 bases). The germline V gene encodes CDR1 KGHSH and CDR2 LQKENI. V lost 6 bases and J 3 bases, leaving 11 bases between the germline ends. The CDR3 extends over 14 amino acids. The CDR3 nucleotides read TGTGCCAGCTCGCCTAGGACAGACACCGGGGAGCTGTTTTTT. Amino acid sequence: CASSPRTDTGELFF.

In its sample, this clonotype is medium-sized. The genes are TRBV10-3 and TRBJ2-7; D might be TRBD2 (5 bases). Germline CDR1 reads ENHRY; CDR2 reads SYGVKD. The germline V and J ends were trimmed by 8 bases and 0 bases, with 8 bases remaining between them. The CDR3 runs 12 residues. The CDR3 DNA sequence: TGTGCCATCCGGGGAGCCTCCTACGAGCAGTACTTC. It is translated as CAIRGASYEQYF.

In this sample, this clonotype is large (0.1 to 1%). CDR3 in amino acids: CASSRATPDTQYF. The CDR3 DNA sequence: TGTGCCAGTAGTCGAGCTACCCCAGATACGCAGTATTTT. The chain has TRBV19 and TRBJ2-3, with D uncertain. V was clipped by 5 bases and J by 4 bases, with 10 bases between them. The germline V gene has CDR1 LNHDA and CDR2 SQIVND (reference sequence). The CDR3 sequence is 13 residues long.

This clonotype was observed once. The chain joins TRBV5-1 to TRBJ1-2; no clear D gene. This CDR3 is 13 amino acids long. Germline CDR1 is SGHRS and CDR2 is YFSETQ. Between the trimmed V and J ends, which lost 5 bases and 3 bases, there was a span of 11 bases. This CDR3 is CASREDSDYGYTF. The CDR3 nucleotides read TGCGCCAGCAGGGAGGATTCGGACTATGGCTACACCTTC.

This rearrangement joins TRBV20-1 to TRBJ1-3, with D unclear. Germline V CDR1 and CDR2: DFQATT, SNEGSKA (reference sequence). Between the trimmed V and J ends, which lost 0 bases and 0 bases, there was a span of 6 bases. CDR3 size: 14 residues. CDR3 coding DNA: TGCAGTGCTAGAGAGTCAGTCTCTGGAAACACCATATATTTT. Amino acid sequence: CSARESVSGNTIYF.

The V gene is TRBV28, the J gene TRBJ1-4; 8 bases line up with TRBD1. With 10 bases clipped from V and 8 bases from J, the junction kept 9 bases outside the gene matches. The CDR3 has 13 amino acids. Germline V gene sequence: CDR1 MDHEN, CDR2 SYDVKM. The CDR3 here is CATAGTGDEKLFF. The CDR3, as DNA: TGTGCCACGGCGGGGACAGGTGACGAAAAACTGTTTTTT.

For this clonotype: A single base separates this from a much larger clone, so it may be a read error. The gene calls are TRBV12-3 or TRBV12-4 and TRBJ1-1; D may be TRBD1 (6 bases). The J call may be faulty, since TRBJ1-6 better matches the DNA end. CDR3 size: 14 residues. CDR3 region: CASNLGGRFSHLHF. The CDR3, as DNA: TGTGCCAGTAATTTAGGGGGAAGGTTTTCACACCTCCACTTT.

The rearrangement joins TRBV5-4 to TRBJ1-5; D perhaps matches TRBD1 (5 bases). The CDR3 extends over 13 amino acids. V lost 4 bases and J lost 7, with 12 bases in between. Germline lookup yields CDR1 SGHNT and CDR2 YYREEE (reference sequence). The CDR3 nucleotides read TGTGCCAGCAGCCCTGATAGGGACCAGCCCCAGCATTTT. It is translated as CASSPDRDQPQHF.

This clonotype ranks as medium-sized. The J gene is TRBJ2-2, the V gene TRBV7-2, with 7 bases that match TRBD1. Germline CDR1 and CDR2: SGHTA and FQGNSA. Trimming removed 5 bases from V and 2 bases from J; junction bases left unmatched: 5. This CDR3 is 15 amino acids long. Written as DNA, the CDR3 is TGTGCCAGCAGCCCGGGACAGATCAACACCGGGGAGCTGTTTTTT. The encoded protein is CASSPGQINTGELFF.

The CDR3 is CASSKQGWNEQFF. As DNA, the CDR3 is TGTGCCAGCAGCAAACAGGGATGGAATGAGCAGTTCTTC. This rearrangement joins TRBV28 to TRBJ2-1; D is perhaps TRBD1 (6 bases). CDR1 is MDHEN and CDR2 is SYDVKM in the germline V gene. Trimming left V 6 bases short and J 7 bases short, with 13 bases between. CDR3 length: 13 amino acids.

V gene TRBV6-4 combines with J gene TRBJ1-1; 7 bases match TRBD1. The CDR3 consists of 14 residues. J gave up 7 bases and V 8 bases, and 13 bases lay outside the gene matches. The germline gives CDR1 MRHNA, CDR2 SNTAGT. The CDR3 region is CASGKPGGFVEAFF. The CDR3 nucleotides are TGTGCCAGCGGAAAGCCAGGGGGGTTCGTTGAAGCTTTCTTT.